The rows below give T cell receptor beta chains drawn from one sample of a study of chemoradiotherapy in HPV16-positive cancers. This table comes from immunoSEQ multiplex PCR, and its TCRdb copy is limited to in-frame clones, with some not included. Among around 11,000 clones, under 80% were seen once, and the ten largest hold around a third. The specimen was collected from a patient who underwent chemoradiotherapy. These receptors originate from a human donor with HPV-associated anogenital cancer. CDR3s include the opening cysteine and the closing phenylalanine or tryptophan. Fields, in order: clone size, V gene, D gene, J gene, CDR3 DNA, CDR3 protein. The D gene is left open where the match is weak. Rows give clone size only sometimes, using once, few, many, or a class for an expanded clone.

abundance: .
v_gene: TRBV4-2
d_gene: TRBD2
j_gene: TRBJ2-2
CDR3nt: TGTGCCAGCAGCCAAGATCCCCGGGGGGCGGGGGGCCGTAACACCGGGGAGCTGTTTTTT
CDR3aa: CASSQDPRGAGGRNTGELFF

abundance: .
v_gene: TRBV12-5
d_gene: TRBD2
j_gene: TRBJ2-2
CDR3nt: TGTGCTAGTGGTTATCAGGCTAGCGGGAGGGAAGCGAACACCGGGGAGCTGTTTTTT
CDR3aa: CASGYQASGREANTGELFF

abundance: .
v_gene: TRBV29-1
d_gene: .
j_gene: TRBJ1-3
CDR3nt: TGCAGCGTTGACGGGGGTTCTGGAAACACCATATATTTT
CDR3aa: CSVDGGSGNTIYF

abundance: .
v_gene: TRBV29-1
d_gene: .
j_gene: TRBJ1-2
CDR3nt: TGCAGCGCTGGGGGGCGCTCGGAGGGCTACACCTTC
CDR3aa: CSAGGRSEGYTF

abundance: .
v_gene: TRBV6-1
d_gene: TRBD1
j_gene: TRBJ2-3
CDR3nt: TGTGCCAGCAGTCTGACAGGGCTTAGCACAGATACGCAGTATTTT
CDR3aa: CASSLTGLSTDTQYF

abundance: .
v_gene: TRBV9
d_gene: TRBD2
j_gene: TRBJ2-7
CDR3nt: TGTGCCAGCAGCGAACCGGGACTACTAAACTACGAGCAGTACTTC
CDR3aa: CASSEPGLLNYEQYF

abundance: .
v_gene: TRBV5-1
d_gene: TRBD1
j_gene: TRBJ1-4
CDR3nt: TGCGCCAGCAGCCTCCGGACAGGGGGAACTAATGAAAAACTGTTTTTT
CDR3aa: CASSLRTGGTNEKLFF

abundance: .
v_gene: TRBV5-5
d_gene: TRBD1
j_gene: TRBJ1-2
CDR3nt: TGTGCCAGCAGCTTCGGGACAGGGGCGTCTAACTATGGCTACACCTTC
CDR3aa: CASSFGTGASNYGYTF

abundance: few
v_gene: TRBV6-1
d_gene: .
j_gene: TRBJ2-2
CDR3nt: TGTGCCAGCATGAGCCTGGGGAGCACCGGGGAGCTGTTTTTT
CDR3aa: CASMSLGSTGELFF

abundance: .
v_gene: TRBV5-6
d_gene: .
j_gene: TRBJ1-6
CDR3nt: TGTGCCAGCAGCTCGCCGGGGCCTAGCTCCTATAATTCACCCCTCCACTTT
CDR3aa: CASSSPGPSSYNSPLHF

abundance: .
v_gene: TRBV18
d_gene: TRBD1
j_gene: TRBJ2-1
CDR3nt: TGTGCCAGCTCACCGACGCATAGGACAGGGGGCACGGATGAGCAGTTCTTC
CDR3aa: CASSPTHRTGGTDEQFF

abundance: .
v_gene: TRBV5-8
d_gene: TRBD1
j_gene: TRBJ1-5
CDR3nt: TGTGCCAGCAGCTTGGCGAGGGGGCGTAGGGATAGCAATCAGCCCCAGCATTTT
CDR3aa: CASSLARGRRDSNQPQHF

abundance: .
v_gene: TRBV7-2
d_gene: .
j_gene: TRBJ2-3
CDR3nt: TGTGCCAGCAGCGTGGGAGGCGGAACAGATACGCAGTATTTT
CDR3aa: CASSVGGGTDTQYF

abundance: .
v_gene: TRBV10-2
d_gene: .
j_gene: TRBJ1-6
CDR3nt: TGCGCCAGCAGTGGACAGGATAATTCACCCCTCCACTTT
CDR3aa: CASSGQDNSPLHF

abundance: .
v_gene: TRBV27
d_gene: TRBD1
j_gene: TRBJ2-3
CDR3nt: TGTGCCAGCAGAGGACAGGGGTGGAGAGATACGCAGTATTTT
CDR3aa: CASRGQGWRDTQYF

abundance: .
v_gene: TRBV6-5
d_gene: .
j_gene: TRBJ1-4
CDR3nt: TGTGCCAGCAGTTGCCCCGGCTGCAGGGGCGAACTGTTTTTT
CDR3aa: CASSCPGCRGELFF

abundance: few
v_gene: TRBV5-6
d_gene: .
j_gene: TRBJ1-3
CDR3nt: TGTGCCAGCAGCTGGTACTCGGGGGGAAACACCATATATTTT
CDR3aa: CASSWYSGGNTIYF

abundance: .
v_gene: TRBV29-1
d_gene: TRBD1
j_gene: TRBJ1-2
CDR3nt: TGCAGCGTTGCGGAAAACACAGGGGCTGGCTACACCTTC
CDR3aa: CSVAENTGAGYTF

abundance: .
v_gene: TRBV11-3
d_gene: TRBD1
j_gene: TRBJ2-3
CDR3nt: TGTGCCAGCAGCTTAGGGGACAGGGGATCCACGGATACGCAGTATTTT
CDR3aa: CASSLGDRGSTDTQYF

abundance: .
v_gene: TRBV30
d_gene: .
j_gene: TRBJ1-5
CDR3nt: TGTGCCTGGAGTGTACCCCTGCAGCCCCAGCATTTT
CDR3aa: CAWSVPLQPQHF

abundance: .
v_gene: TRBV4-1
d_gene: TRBD2
j_gene: TRBJ2-7
CDR3nt: TGCGCCAGCAGCCAAGCTCGACTAGCGGGAAATTACTACGAGCAGTACTTC
CDR3aa: CASSQARLAGNYYEQYF

abundance: .
v_gene: TRBV5-6
d_gene: .
j_gene: TRBJ1-6
CDR3nt: TGTGCCGGAGGGACGGCTAATTCACCCCTCCACTTT
CDR3aa: CAGGTANSPLHF

abundance: .
v_gene: TRBV5-8
d_gene: TRBD1
j_gene: TRBJ2-2
CDR3nt: TGTGCCAGCAGCCTGCCGGACAGGGGGCTCGGACTGACCGGGGAGCTGTTTTTT
CDR3aa: CASSLPDRGLGLTGELFF

abundance: few
v_gene: TRBV19
d_gene: .
j_gene: TRBJ1-5
CDR3nt: TGTGCCAGTGGGAGGAGCTATAGCAATCAGCCCCAGCATTTT
CDR3aa: CASGRSYSNQPQHF

abundance: .
v_gene: TRBV10-3
d_gene: TRBD1
j_gene: TRBJ2-5
CDR3nt: TGTGCCATCAGAGCAGGGGGCGAAGCCCAAGAGACCCAGTACTTC
CDR3aa: CAIRAGGEAQETQYF

abundance: .
v_gene: TRBV7-2
d_gene: .
j_gene: TRBJ2-3
CDR3nt: TGTGCCAGCAGCTTAGTGTCAGATACGCAGTATTTT
CDR3aa: CASSLVSDTQYF

abundance: .
v_gene: TRBV11-2
d_gene: .
j_gene: TRBJ1-2
CDR3nt: TGTGCCAGCAGCTCGGATGGGGCTGGCTATGGCTACACCTTC
CDR3aa: CASSSDGAGYGYTF

abundance: few
v_gene: TRBV4-3
d_gene: .
j_gene: TRBJ2-3
CDR3nt: TGCGCCAGCAGCCCCACTAGCACAGATACGCAGTATTTT
CDR3aa: CASSPTSTDTQYF

abundance: few
v_gene: TRBV6-5
d_gene: TRBD1
j_gene: TRBJ1-2
CDR3nt: TGTGCCAGCAGGGGACAGGGGTCCTCTGGCTACACCTTC
CDR3aa: CASRGQGSSGYTF

abundance: few
v_gene: TRBV11-3
d_gene: .
j_gene: TRBJ1-2
CDR3nt: TGTGCCAGCAGCTTCGGGGGAGGGAGATCTAACTATGGCTACACCTTC
CDR3aa: CASSFGGGRSNYGYTF

abundance: .
v_gene: TRBV10-3
d_gene: .
j_gene: TRBJ1-2
CDR3nt: TGTGGGGCGCAGGACGGTTTCTATGGCTACACCTTC
CDR3aa: CGAQDGFYGYTF

abundance: .
v_gene: TRBV6-4
d_gene: .
j_gene: TRBJ2-2
CDR3nt: TGTGCCAGCTTTTCGGCGAACACCGGGGAGCTGTTTTTT
CDR3aa: CASFSANTGELFF

abundance: .
v_gene: TRBV10-3
d_gene: .
j_gene: TRBJ1-5
CDR3nt: TGTGCCATCGCCGGGGCCCTAGACAATCAGCCCCAGCATTTT
CDR3aa: CAIAGALDNQPQHF

abundance: .
v_gene: TRBV5-5
d_gene: TRBD1
j_gene: TRBJ1-4
CDR3nt: TGTGCCAGCAGCCTGGGACAGACTACGATTAATGAAAAACTGTTTTTT
CDR3aa: CASSLGQTTINEKLFF

abundance: .
v_gene: TRBV19
d_gene: .
j_gene: TRBJ1-4
CDR3nt: TGTGCCAGTAGTATAACACAGGGAGTTAATGAAAAACTGTTTTTT
CDR3aa: CASSITQGVNEKLFF

abundance: .
v_gene: TRBV30
d_gene: TRBD1
j_gene: TRBJ1-1
CDR3nt: TGTGCCTGGAGTAGACAGGGGACTAGGAACACTGAAGCTTTCTTT
CDR3aa: CAWSRQGTRNTEAFF

abundance: few
v_gene: TRBV27
d_gene: TRBD1
j_gene: TRBJ1-5
CDR3nt: TGTGCCAGCAGTTTAGCGACAGGGCGGAATCAGCCCCAGCATTTT
CDR3aa: CASSLATGRNQPQHF

abundance: few
v_gene: TRBV5-6
d_gene: .
j_gene: TRBJ1-1
CDR3nt: TGTGCCAGCAGCGCAGGGCGGACTGAAGCTTTCTTT
CDR3aa: CASSAGRTEAFF

abundance: .
v_gene: TRBV23-1
d_gene: .
j_gene: TRBJ1-2
CDR3nt: TGCGCCAGCAGCATTTGCGGGGGACCCCAAGGTGTTGGCTACACCTTC
CDR3aa: CASSICGGPQGVGYTF

abundance: .
v_gene: TRBV13
d_gene: TRBD1
j_gene: TRBJ2-6
CDR3nt: TGTGCCAGCAGCTTAAAGGGACAGGGGATGCCTGGGGCCAACGTCCTGACTTTC
CDR3aa: CASSLKGQGMPGANVLTF

abundance: once
v_gene: TRBV11-3
d_gene: .
j_gene: TRBJ1-1
CDR3nt: TGTGCCAGCAGCTTAGGTACGTTCAGCCCGAACACTGAAGCTTTCTTT
CDR3aa: CASSLGTFSPNTEAFF

abundance: once
v_gene: TRBV19
d_gene: .
j_gene: TRBJ2-5
CDR3nt: TGTGCCAGTACCCCCCGTGGTAGGGGCGAGACCCAGTACTTC
CDR3aa: CASTPRGRGETQYF

abundance: once
v_gene: TRBV4-3
d_gene: TRBD2
j_gene: TRBJ2-5
CDR3nt: TGCGCCAGCAGCCGCTTAGCGGGGACCGGGGAGACCCAGTACTTC
CDR3aa: CASSRLAGTGETQYF